This T cell receptor (beta chain) emerged from a study of T cell responses to AZD1222 COVID-19 vaccine. Second doses were pooled across both intervals (about 4 or about 12 weeks). Whole-study findings and limits: Spike-wide coverage was observed for vaccine-associated CD4 TCRs, with dominant responses at 160-218 and 743-854. As reported, nearly half of all spike-specific TCRs target variant regions that are unmutated. Only a handful of AZD1222 recipients tested seropositive at baseline.

Generated by immunoSEQ multiplex PCR, the TCRdb table keeps only in-frame clones and is missing some. The sample has 88,000 or so clones, around 90% seen once. CDR1 is SGHNT and CDR2 is YYREEE in the germline V gene (reference sequence). This CDR3 comprises 15 residues. V was pared by 3 bases and J by 6 bases, with 2 bases of the junction left unmatched. About this clone itself: Its antigen is not known.

The specimen was peripheral blood, collected 28 days after the second AZD1222 dose. The receptor was isolated from an adult who received the AZD1222 COVID-19 vaccine. This sequence joins TRBV5-4 and TRBJ2-2; 13 bases are shared with TRBD2. For the CDR3, the DNA is TGTGCCAGCAGCTCACTAGCGGGGGGGCCCGGGGAGCTGTTTTTT. Translating it yields CASSSLAGGPGELFF.